Detailed here is one TCR beta chain. This specimen comes from a study of blood T cell repertoires in COVID-19. Assay: immunoSEQ multiplex PCR; the TCRdb copy retains only in-frame clones and omits some. The top ten hold around 0.9% of the sample, which has some 300,000 clones, roughly 86% seen once. Trimming left V 6 bases short and J 3 bases short, with 6 bases between. CDR1 and CDR2 (germline): SGHDN, FVKESK. CDR3 length equals 11 residues. The specimen sequenced was PBMCs or T cells enriched from blood (not recorded which). This chain links TRBV14 with TRBJ2-7, with unresolved D. The receptor's source is a woman under 40 who had recovered from COVID-19. The CDR3 nucleotides read TGTGCCAGCAGTGACTTCTACGAGCAGTACTTC. It translates to CASSDFYEQYF.